A single sample is the source of the 19 T cell receptor beta chains below, sequenced in a study of shared clonotypes between healthy human individuals. Naive CD8 isolation took CD45RO-negative cells positively selected for CCR7 and excluded terminally differentiated effector memory CD45RA+ cells. Repertoires were generated with immunoSEQ multiplex PCR, while TCRdb's copy carries only in-frame clones and drops some. The sample contains under 700,000 clones, around 96% of which appear only once. Sequencing was performed on naive CD8+ T cells sorted from blood. The receptors were gathered from a woman younger than 45 in good health.

The chain recombines TRBV11-2 with TRBJ2-7; no clear D gene. The CDR3 is 14 amino acids. V shed 3 bases and J shed 2 bases, with 11 bases lying between them. The germline CDR1 and CDR2 sequences are SGHAT and FQNNGV. CDR3 residues: CASSFESATYEQYF. CDR3 sequence (DNA): TGTGCCAGCAGCTTCGAAAGCGCAACCTACGAGCAGTACTTC.

V is TRBV7-9 and J is TRBJ2-3, with D unclear. V lost 5 bases, J lost 1 base, and 16 bases lay in between. The germline CDR1 and CDR2 sequences are SEHNR and FQNEAQ (reference sequence). The CDR3 spans 16 residues. CDR3 sequence reads: CASSERLGGRTDTQYF. The CDR3, as DNA: TGTGCCAGCAGCGAACGACTGGGCGGACGCACAGATACGCAGTATTTT. The full variable domain, with the rest looked up from reference TRBV7-9 and TRBJ2-3, is DTGVSQNPRHKITKRGQNVTFRCDPISEHNRLYWYRQTLGQGPEFLTYFQNEAQLEKSRLLSDRFSAERPKGSFSTLEIQRTEQGDSAMYLCASSERLGGRTDTQYFGPGTRLTVL.

This rearrangement joins TRBV2 to TRBJ2-5, with TRBD2 matching over 7 bases. The germline CDR1 and CDR2 sequences are SNHLY and FYNNEI. V dropped 3 bases and J dropped 2; count of bases not matched to a gene: 9. The CDR3 extends over 16 amino acids. CDR3 bases: TGTGCCAGCAGTGAGGGCGGGGAGGGCTTGCAAGAGACCCAGTACTTC. It specifies CASSEGGEGLQETQYF. Using reference TRBV2 and TRBJ2-5 for the parts outside the CDR3, the full variable domain is EPEVTQTPSHQVTQMGQEVILRCVPISNHLYFYWYRQILGQKVEFLVSFYNNEISEKSEIFDDQFSVERPDGSNFTLKIRSTKLEDSAMYFCASSEGGEGLQETQYFGPGTRLLVL.

This sequence joins TRBV19 and TRBJ2-7; TRBD1 agrees at 7 bases. CDR3 length: 12 residues. The junction had 15 bases not matched to a gene; V was cut back by 10 bases and J by 12 bases. CDR1 and CDR2 from the germline V gene are LNHDA and SQIVND (reference sequence). Here the CDR3 reads CATVPRQGEVYF. DNA of the CDR3: TGTGCCACTGTCCCACGACAGGGTGAGGTGTACTTC.

The genes are TRBV18 and TRBJ2-1, with D unclear. With 2 bases removed from V and 0 bases from J, the gap between germline ends came to 8 bases. The CDR3 is 15 amino acids. In germline, CDR1 is KGHSH, CDR2 LQKENI. The CDR3 DNA reads TGTGCCAGCTCACCAGCCGATAGCTCCTACAATGAGCAGTTCTTC. It translates to CASSPADSSYNEQFF.

The chain is built from TRBV27 and TRBJ2-5, with D possibly called TRBD1 or TRBD2 (5 bases each). V lost 1 base and J 5 bases, leaving 20 bases between the germline ends. Germline CDR1 MNHEY, CDR2 SMNVEV (reference sequence). The CDR3 contains 17 residues. The CDR3 coding sequence is TGTGCCAGCAGTTTATTGGCCGGGAAGGGGAGTGGGGAGACCCAGTACTTC. Its protein is CASSLLAGKGSGETQYF.

With respect to this clone: An end of the junction does not agree with germline; a read error may underlie this. The chain couples TRBV25-1 to TRBJ2-7; weak D call: TRBD2 (5 bases). The germline gives CDR1 MGHDK, CDR2 SYGVNS. This CDR3 spans 13 amino acids. The CDR3 sequence is CASGEGGSYEQYF. Here the CDR3 DNA reads TGTGCCAGCGGTGAGGGCGGCTCCTACGAGCAGTACTTC.

The chain recombines TRBV30 with TRBJ2-1; 7 bases match TRBD2. V lost 1 base to trimming and J lost 4 bases; unmatched junction nucleotides: 7. The germline gives CDR1 GTSNPN, CDR2 SVGIG (reference sequence). This CDR3 is 15 amino acids long. CDR3 amino acids: CAWSGASGGYNEQFF. The CDR3 DNA follows: TGTGCCTGGAGTGGGGCTAGCGGAGGGTACAATGAGCAGTTCTTC.

This rearrangement joins TRBV7-9 to TRBJ2-7, with 8 bases matching TRBD2. The V gene's germline CDR1 is SEHNR and CDR2 FQNEAQ (reference sequence). The CDR3 loop spans 15 amino acids. V was clipped by 5 bases and J by 3 bases; unmatched bases: 9. CDR3: CASSMAGTSDYEQYF. The CDR3 bases are TGTGCCAGCAGCATGGCCGGGACTAGTGACTACGAGCAGTACTTC.

The chain uses TRBV7-8 and TRBJ2-3; a weak D match, TRBD1 (6 bases). CDR3 length: 13 amino acids. Germline CDR1 is SGHVS and CDR2 is FQNEAQ. V shed 7 bases and J shed 5 bases, with 13 bases lying between them. The CDR3 sequence is CASKQGVGDTQYF. In DNA form, the CDR3 reads TGTGCCAGCAAACAGGGTGTCGGAGATACGCAGTATTTT.

The gene calls are TRBV2 and TRBJ2-7; TRBD1 agrees at 11 bases. J was trimmed by 2 bases and V by 6 bases; bases with no gene match: 3. The CDR3 has 14 amino acids. Germline V lookup: CDR1 SNHLY, CDR2 FYNNEI. This CDR3 is CASRRTGGPYEQYF. For the CDR3, the DNA is TGTGCCAGCAGAAGGACAGGGGGCCCCTACGAGCAGTACTTC.

CDR3 in amino acids: CASSEIQGASSYEQYF. DNA for the CDR3: TGTGCCAGCAGTGAAATACAGGGGGCGAGCTCCTACGAGCAGTACTTC. V is TRBV2 and J is TRBJ2-7; 9 bases are a match to TRBD1. Germline V lookup: CDR1 SNHLY, CDR2 FYNNEI. CDR3 size: 16 residues. V shed 2 bases, J shed 0 bases, and the junction held 5 bases outside the gene matches.

The chain carries TRBV6-1 and TRBJ2-1; D gene ambiguous. The CDR3 consists of 12 residues. Germline loops: CDR1 MNHNS, CDR2 SASEGT. V dropped 3 bases and J dropped 15 bases, with 15 bases sitting between them. The DNA of the CDR3 is TGTGCCAGCAGTGACGTGACGGGTCCGGGGTTCTTC. Its protein is CASSDVTGPGFF.

The chain has TRBV27 and TRBJ2-1, with D tentatively TRBD2 (7 bases). Germline CDR1 and CDR2: MNHEY and SMNVEV (reference sequence). This CDR3 region has 14 residues. V dropped 4 bases and J dropped 7 bases, with 14 bases sitting between them. CDR3 nucleotides: TGTGCCAGCAGTTGGGGGAGGGGGACGAATGAGCAGTTCTTC. Translation: CASSWGRGTNEQFF.

This chain links TRBV6-6 with TRBJ2-1; 12 nucleotides line up with TRBD2. This CDR3 region has 16 residues. The V gene end was trimmed by 2 bases and the J gene end by 4 bases; junction bases not matched to a gene: 3. Germline-derived CDR1 and CDR2 are MNHNY and SVGAGI (reference sequence). This CDR3 is CASSYPGLAGYNEQFF. For the CDR3, the DNA is TGTGCCAGCAGTTACCCAGGACTAGCGGGGTACAATGAGCAGTTCTTC.

V is TRBV21-1 and J is TRBJ2-2; the table's D call of TRBD2 was not tested on the DNA. TRBV21-1 is assigned pseudogene status. This CDR3 has 17 amino acids. In DNA, the CDR3 is TGTGCCAGCAGCAAAGGAGGGCTAGCGGGAAACACCGGGGAGCTGTTTTTT. As protein: CASSKGGLAGNTGELFF.

The chain employs TRBV14 and TRBJ2-7; perhaps TRBD1 as D (6 bases). In germline, CDR1 is SGHDN, CDR2 FVKESK. Trimming stripped 6 bases from V and 3 bases from J, with 15 bases between. CDR3 length: 14 residues. CDR3 DNA: TGTGCCAGCAGAGAGGACAGTATGAGCTACGAGCAGTACTTC. It is translated as CASREDSMSYEQYF.

In this sample, this clone turned up once. The CDR3 protein is CASSLVKGVDTEQFF. The CDR3 DNA reads as TGTGCCAGCAGCTTAGTTAAAGGGGTGGATACTGAGCAGTTCTTC. The V call is TRBV11-2, the J call TRBJ2-1, with D tentatively TRBD1 (5 bases). The ends were cut back, 1 base at V and 9 bases at J, with 16 bases in the middle. The CDR3 extends over 15 amino acids. The germline gives CDR1 SGHAT, CDR2 FQNNGV.

The count of this clone is one. The chain recombines TRBV4-1 with TRBJ2-1; D unresolved. Germline-derived CDR1 and CDR2 are MGHRA and YSYEKL. Deletions cut 4 bases from V and 2 bases from J, with 12 bases between. The CDR3 consists of 15 residues. The CDR3 DNA sequence: TGCGCCAGCAGCCCCAGCACTCTTACCTACAATGAGCAGTTCTTC. This translates into CASSPSTLTYNEQFF.